This TCR beta chain was recorded in a study of blood T cell repertoires in COVID-19 (dated by TCRdb to between 2020 and 2021). The study in broad terms: Samples from collaborators originated in the United States, Italy and Spain and spanned both the acute and convalescent phases of COVID-19. The material from the prospective study consisted of cDNA or gDNA derived from T cells, B-cell-depleted T cells, or PBMCs. The dataset comprised deeply sampled blood TCRbeta repertoires from subjects exposed to, actively infected with, or recovered from COVID-19. The repertoires were released in a freely available public database intended as a resource for research on the immune response to SARS-CoV-2. The samples were drawn from the first 160 participants of the ongoing ImmuneRACE study and from 1,254 subjects provided by 6 global collaborators. The sample metadata nearly always contained a de-identified subject ID, COVID-19 status, age in years and sex. Where available, HLA class I and class II types were obtained from metadata supplied by the sample provider rather than from assay-based typing. The research as a whole found: Clinical and demographic metadata were provided uncurated, with the amount varying by source and participant.

Collaborating institutions collected whole blood in K2EDTA tubes following their own protocols. Collaborator samples were shipped for TCRbeta analysis as frozen whole blood, isolated PBMCs, or DNA extracted from either sample type. The germline V gene (reference sequence) gives CDR1 as DFQATT and CDR2 as SNEGSKA. Measured from the cysteine to the phenylalanine, the CDR3 is 14 residues long. This entry keeps only the CDR3 DNA: 42 bases, framed from base 1. The germline V end is reduced by 3 bases and the J end by 5 bases; junction bases left unmatched: 7. TCRbeta CDR3 regions were amplified from genomic DNA using the immunoSEQ Assay, a bias-controlled multiplex PCR. The authors processed their data as follows. The number of nucleated cells in each sample was estimated by amplification of reference gene primers within the assay. Sequence reads were collapsed and filtered to measure the absolute abundance of every unique TCRbeta CDR3 rearrangement. For each sample, productive Simpson clonality was calculated as the square root of Simpson's diversity index over productive rearrangements. Entries here come from immuneACCESS through TCRdb and include only in-frame sequences with V and J called. Some clones fail to appear in such tables; in the studies checked, an unresolved V gene covers under half of the shortfall, and the cause of the remainder is unknown. V, J and clone size are taken as reported in that table, and D and trimming were inferred from the DNA itself. Counted in this sample were tens of thousands of clones; 89% of them appeared once. Of the sample, about 5.3% is held by the ten largest clones.

Of note for this clone: It has no known antigen specificity. Per-base quality was not reported, and no clone a single base away is much larger than it.

The chain is assembled from TRBV20-1 and TRBJ1-5, and 7 junction bases match TRBD1. The clonotype originates from a man aged 55 to 70 with active COVID-19. Sequencing used peripheral blood. The base sequence is TGCAGTGCTAGTAGAGGACAGGACGATCAGCCCCAGCATTTT. This sequence encodes CSASRGQDDQPQHF.